This T cell receptor beta chain appears in the sequencing data of a study of technical replicates of blood from a handful of donors. Sequencing was performed with immunoSEQ multiplex PCR; in TCRdb, only in-frame clones are kept and a portion is missing. The sample comprises 45,000 to 60,000 clones, about 96% of which are singletons, and about 0.39% rests with the top ten. This TCR was recovered from a human donor in good health. Sequencing was done on a sample of T cells isolated from PBMCs.

The CDR3 region is CASSPGQGFYEQYF. The CDR3 region has the DNA TGTGCCAGTAGTCCGGGACAGGGCTTCTACGAGCAGTACTTC. The rearrangement joins TRBV19 to TRBJ2-7, with 9 bases lining up with TRBD1. Trimming cost V 5 bases and J 3 bases; bases outside gene matches: 5. The CDR3 runs to 14 residues. CDR1 is LNHDA and CDR2 is SQIVND in the germline V gene (reference sequence).